This T cell receptor beta chain was captured by sequencing in a study of CD8+CD57+ T cells in acquired aplastic anemia. Looking at the study overall: DNA per sorted CD4+ or CD8+ sample ranged roughly 0.18 to 30 ug, averaging about 3 ug. Healthy donors gave some 10 million reads on average for CD4+ cells. Findings and caveats of the study: Simpson's diversity of CD8+ cells was not significantly different in patients compared with controls. Overlapping CD8+ CDR3 repertoires of patients and controls contained some 27 shared sequences.

TCR beta VDJ and CDR3 were profiled, and genomic DNA was the template. TCRdb redid the calling of the reads with MiXCR, one entry per CDR3 protein. This table holds some 120,000 distinct CDR3 sequences, about 46% found once. Notes on this clonotype: The antigen remains unidentified.

CDR1 is SGHKS, CDR2 YYEKEE, per germline (reference sequence). The CDR3 length is 12 residues. V dropped 2 bases and J dropped 8 bases, with 9 bases sitting between them. J is TRBJ2-3 and V is TRBV5-5; the D gene is possibly TRBD2 (5 bases). The source of this sequence is a human donor in good health, serving as a control. Sequencing was done on a sample of sorted CD4+, CD8+, or CD8+CD57+ T cells (not recorded which) from PBMCs. The CDR3 region is CASSFGGRTQYF. As DNA, the CDR3 is TGTGCCAGCAGCTTTGGCGGGCGTACGCAGTATTTT.